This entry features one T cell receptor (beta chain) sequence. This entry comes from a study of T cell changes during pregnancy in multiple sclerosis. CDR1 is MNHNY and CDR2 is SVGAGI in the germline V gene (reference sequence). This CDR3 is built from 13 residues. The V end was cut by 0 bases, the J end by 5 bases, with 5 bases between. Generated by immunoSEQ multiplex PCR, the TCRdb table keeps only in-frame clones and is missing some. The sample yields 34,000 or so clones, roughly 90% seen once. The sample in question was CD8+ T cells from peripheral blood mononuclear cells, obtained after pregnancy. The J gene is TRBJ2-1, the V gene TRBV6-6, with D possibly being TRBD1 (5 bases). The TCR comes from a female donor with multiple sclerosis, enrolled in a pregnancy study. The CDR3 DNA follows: TGTGCCAGCAGTTACTCGGACAACAATGAGCAGTTCTTC. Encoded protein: CASSYSDNNEQFF.